What follows are 29 T cell receptor beta chains derived from one specimen sequenced in a study of blood T cell repertoires in COVID-19. The data were produced by immunoSEQ multiplex PCR, yet TCRdb's version contains in-frame clones alone and is incomplete. This table holds about 170,000 clones, approximately 80% found once. The sample comprised peripheral blood. These receptors originate from a woman in her 70s with COVID-19, enrolled during active disease.

The V gene is TRBV12-2, the J gene TRBJ1-5. TRBV12-2 is deemed a pseudogene. The CDR3 is 12 amino acids. This CDR3 is CASRPSAKPQHF. The CDR3 DNA reads TGTGCAAGTCGCCCGTCCGCGAAACCCCAGCATTTT.

This rearrangement joins TRBV2 to TRBJ2-5; 9 bases fit TRBD1. CDR1 and CDR2 from the germline V gene are SNHLY and FYNNEI. Trimming cost V 4 bases and J 2 bases; bases outside gene matches: 2. The length of the CDR3 is 14 residues. The CDR3 spells CASSAGTGQETQYF. The CDR3 DNA reads as TGTGCCAGCAGTGCCGGGACAGGGCAAGAGACCCAGTACTTC.

The chain couples TRBV9 to TRBJ1-1; maybe TRBD1 (5 bases). CDR3 size: 12 residues. V dropped 6 bases and J dropped 6 bases, with 12 bases sitting between them. The germline V gene has CDR1 SGDLS and CDR2 YYNGEE. The CDR3 loop is CASTTGGSEAFF. The CDR3 bases are TGTGCCAGCACCACCGGGGGATCTGAAGCTTTCTTT.

This chain connects TRBV19 to TRBJ1-5; D is perhaps TRBD1 (5 bases). CDR3 length equals 13 residues. From germline, CDR1 is LNHDA and CDR2 SQIVND (reference sequence). V lost 8 bases and J 3 bases, leaving 11 bases between the germline ends. The DNA of the CDR3 is TGTGCCAGTCAGGGCAGCCTCAATCAGCCCCAGCATTTT. This gives the protein CASQGSLNQPQHF.

This chain connects TRBV11-2 to TRBJ1-1, with 8 positions matching TRBD1. The CDR3 has 16 residues. The junction had 10 bases not matched to a gene; V was cut back by 1 base and J by 6 bases. CDR1 SGHAT and CDR2 FQNNGV come from the germline V gene. CDR3 nucleotides: TGTGCCAGCAGCTTAGTTCCCCCAGGGGGCAAGGCTGAAGCTTTCTTT. This sequence encodes CASSLVPPGGKAEAFF.

In this sample, this clone turned up a few times. The chain employs TRBV4-2 and TRBJ1-2; D is uncertain. There are 12 residues in the CDR3. Trimming removed 2 bases at V and 8 bases at J, with 9 bases between. The germline gives CDR1 LGHNA, CDR2 YNFKEQ. Here the CDR3 reads CASSQLGRGYTF. CDR3 nucleotides: TGTGCCAGCAGCCAATTGGGCCGAGGCTACACCTTC.

In its sample, this clone was seen a few times. This rearrangement joins TRBV10-3 to TRBJ2-3; 8 bases line up with TRBD2. Germline-derived CDR1 and CDR2 are ENHRY and SYGVKD. CDR3 length: 14 amino acids. Losses at the gene ends were 7 bases for V and 0 bases for J; bases not matched to a gene: 3. CDR3 coding DNA: TGTGCCATCAAGCCTAGCGGGAGCACAGATACGCAGTATTTT. It specifies CAIKPSGSTDTQYF.

This sequence joins TRBV24-1 and TRBJ2-5; a weak D match, TRBD1 (8 bases). V was pared by 0 bases and J by 5 bases, with 18 bases between. The CDR3 has 17 amino acids. Per germline, CDR1 KGHDR and CDR2 SFDVKD. The CDR3 sequence is CATSDLRTGREIETQYF. DNA for the CDR3: TGTGCCACCAGTGATTTGCGGACAGGGCGGGAGATCGAGACCCAGTACTTC.

This clone showed up just once. This chain uses TRBV18 with TRBJ2-2; unclear D gene. This CDR3 has 13 residues. Germline V CDR1 and CDR2: KGHSH, LQKENI. Trimming pared 1 base from V and 5 bases from J, leaving 5 bases between. CDR3 residues: CASSPRQTGELFF. The DNA for the CDR3 is TGTGCCAGCTCACCACGGCAGACCGGGGAGCTGTTTTTT. The full variable domain, rest sourced from reference TRBV18 and TRBJ2-2, is NAGVMQNPRHLVRRRGQEARLRCSPMKGHSHVYWYRQLPEEGLKFMVYLQKENIIDESGMPKERFSAEFPKEGPSILRIQQVVRGDSAAYFCASSPRQTGELFFGEGSRLTVL.

This chain links TRBV28 with TRBJ2-3; 9 bases agree with TRBD2. There are 14 residues in the CDR3. The germline V gene has CDR1 MDHEN and CDR2 SYDVKM. V trimming: 4 bases; J trimming: 6 bases; junction bases outside the gene matches: 5. The CDR3 DNA follows: TGTGCCAGCAGTTCCCGGACTAGCGTCGATACGCAGTATTTT. Its translation: CASSSRTSVDTQYF.

This chain's CDR3 is CASSPGPWVSKNIQYF. The CDR3 coding sequence is TGTGCCAGCAGCCCTGGGCCCTGGGTTTCCAAAAACATTCAGTACTTC. The J gene is TRBJ2-4, the V gene TRBV28; D not resolved. This CDR3 is built from 16 residues. CDR1 is MDHEN, CDR2 SYDVKM, per germline. The V end was cut by 6 bases, the J end by 2 bases, with 17 bases between.

The chain joins TRBV5-1 to TRBJ1-1, with D unclear. Trimming pared 3 bases from V and 2 bases from J, leaving 2 bases between. Germline V gene sequence: CDR1 SGHRS, CDR2 YFSETQ. This CDR3 is built from 11 residues. The CDR3 sequence is CASSSNTEAFF. For the CDR3, the DNA is TGCGCCAGCAGCTCAAACACTGAAGCTTTCTTT.

This clone was seen only once. The chain combines TRBV27 with TRBJ2-3; D unclear. Germline CDR1 MNHEY, CDR2 SMNVEV (reference sequence). This CDR3 region has 14 residues. Trimming took off 1 base at V and 2 bases at J, with 7 bases between the two ends. The CDR3: CASSLFGNTDTQYF. DNA for the CDR3: TGTGCCAGCAGTTTATTTGGCAACACAGATACGCAGTATTTT.

J is TRBJ1-1 and V is TRBV10-3; D might be TRBD1 (5 bases). The germline V and J ends were trimmed by 2 bases and 5 bases, with 9 bases remaining between them. This CDR3 is built from 13 residues. The germline CDR1 and CDR2 sequences are ENHRY and SYGVKD. The CDR3 sequence: CAISEAGGTEAFF. The DNA for the CDR3 is TGTGCCATCAGTGAGGCCGGGGGGACTGAAGCTTTCTTT.

The CDR3 DNA reads TGCGCCAGCAGCCAAGTTGGAGCCTACGAGCAGTACTTC. Protein product: CASSQVGAYEQYF. V usage is TRBV4-1 and J usage is TRBJ2-7; D is unclear. The germline V gene encodes CDR1 MGHRA and CDR2 YSYEKL. With 1 base removed from V and 2 bases from J, the gap between germline ends came to 6 bases. The CDR3 consists of 13 residues.

This rearrangement joins TRBV6-5 to TRBJ1-2, with 8 positions matching TRBD1. V dropped 6 bases and J dropped 4; count of bases not matched to a gene: 10. This CDR3 is built from 15 residues. Germline CDR1 is MNHEY and CDR2 is SVGAGI. CDR3 protein: CASRPSRQGLYGYTF. The CDR3 DNA reads as TGTGCCAGCAGGCCATCTAGACAGGGGCTCTATGGCTACACCTTC.

Only a few counts were recorded for this clone. The chain carries TRBV2 and TRBJ2-4; 10 nucleotides line up with TRBD2. The germline V gene has CDR1 SNHLY and CDR2 FYNNEI. The CDR3 has 17 residues. The junction had 9 bases not matched to a gene; V was cut back by 5 bases and J by 2 bases. The CDR3 DNA reads TGTGCCAGCAGTAAGGTAGCGGGAGGATTGACCAAAAACATTCAGTACTTC. Encoded protein: CASSKVAGGLTKNIQYF.

V gene TRBV28 combines with J gene TRBJ1-5; no definite D call. The CDR3 contains 15 residues. Trimming shortened V by 8 bases and J by 0 bases, and 14 bases separated the two germline ends. Germline V gene data show CDR1 as MDHEN and CDR2 as SYDVKM. The CDR3 nucleotides are TGTGCCAGCGGAGCCGGCCTTTATAGCAATCAGCCCCAGCATTTT. Protein: CASGAGLYSNQPQHF. Drawing the rest from reference TRBV28 and TRBJ1-5, the complete variable domain is DVKVTQSSRYLVKRTGEKVFLECVQDMDHENMFWYRQDPGLGLRLIYFSYDVKMKEKGDIPEGYSVSREKKERFSLILESASTNQTSMYLCASGAGLYSNQPQHFGDGTRLSIL.

V and J are TRBV6-5 and TRBJ1-2, with 7 bases fitting TRBD1. This CDR3 spans 12 amino acids. The ends lost 10 bases at V and 4 bases at J; junction bases unmatched: 6. The germline V gene encodes CDR1 MNHEY and CDR2 SVGAGI. Here the CDR3 DNA reads TGTGCCACCTTGGGACAGCTCTATGGCTACACCTTC. Its translation: CATLGQLYGYTF.

The rearrangement joins TRBV10-3 to TRBJ2-1; D is possibly TRBD2 (6 bases). Germline CDR1 is ENHRY and CDR2 is SYGVKD. The CDR3 totals 13 residues. With 0 bases removed from V and 9 bases from J, the gap between germline ends came to 9 bases. The CDR3 DNA reads TGTGCCATCAGTGAGTCGACTAGATGTGAGCAGTTCTTC. It specifies CAISESTRCEQFF.

This rearrangement joins TRBV3-1 (or the pseudogene TRBV3-2) to TRBJ1-5; the D is unclear. From germline, CDR1 is LGHDT and CDR2 YNNKEL (reference sequence). The germline V and J ends were trimmed by 1 base and 4 bases, with 11 bases remaining between them. The CDR3 sequence is 15 residues long. The CDR3 here is CASSQGLGGNQPQHF. The DNA for the CDR3 is TGTGCCAGCAGCCAAGGGCTGGGAGGTAATCAGCCCCAGCATTTT.

In DNA, the CDR3 is TGTGCCAGCAGCTCGTACGGTCGGGGGGCCACCGGGGAGCTGTTTTTT. Translated, it gives CASSSYGRGATGELFF. V and J are TRBV11-2 and TRBJ2-2; possible D gene TRBD2, 7 bases. The CDR3 extends over 16 amino acids. The V gene lost 4 bases and the J gene lost 4 bases, with 16 bases spanning the gap. The germline CDR1 and CDR2 sequences are SGHAT and FQNNGV.

The V and J genes are TRBV5-4 and TRBJ1-1; D is ambiguous. The CDR3 is made up of 14 amino acids. From germline, CDR1 is SGHNT and CDR2 YYREEE (reference sequence). Trimming shortened V by 4 bases and J by 2 bases, and 12 bases separated the two germline ends. In nucleotides, the CDR3 is TGTGCCAGCAGCCCCGTCGGGGTAAACACTGAAGCTTTCTTT. Residues: CASSPVGVNTEAFF.

This clone occurred once. Here the CDR3 reads CASSLDRGKASPLHF. The DNA for the CDR3 is TGTGCCAGCAGCTTAGACAGGGGAAAAGCTTCACCCCTCCACTTT. The chain uses TRBV7-8 and TRBJ1-6; TRBD1 matches 7 bases. The trim removed 1 base at V and 9 bases at J, leaving 6 bases unmatched. This CDR3 comprises 15 residues. CDR1 is SGHVS and CDR2 is FQNEAQ in the germline V gene.

V is TRBV30 and J is TRBJ1-6; the D gene is possibly TRBD1 (6 bases). From germline, CDR1 is GTSNPN and CDR2 SVGIG (reference sequence). The CDR3 spans 13 residues. Trimming cost V 4 bases and J 10 bases, with 14 bases left between them. The DNA of the CDR3 is TGTGCCTGGAAAACAGGGTATTCCTCACCCCTCCACTTT. It is translated as CAWKTGYSSPLHF.

The chain uses TRBV2 and TRBJ1-2; no clear D. Germline loops: CDR1 SNHLY, CDR2 FYNNEI. V shed 7 bases and J shed 6 bases, with 15 bases lying between them. The CDR3 sequence is 13 residues long. CDR3 in DNA: TGTGCCAGCACTAGTGAGGTCCCTCATGGCTACACCTTC. Its protein is CASTSEVPHGYTF. The whole variable domain, remainder taken from reference TRBV2 and TRBJ1-2, is EPEVTQTPSHQVTQMGQEVILRCVPISNHLYFYWYRQILGQKVEFLVSFYNNEISEKSEIFDDQFSVERPDGSNFTLKIRSTKLEDSAMYFCASTSEVPHGYTFGSGTRLTVV.

The chain has TRBV6-1 and TRBJ2-7; D ambiguous. The CDR3 totals 13 residues. Germline V gene lookup returns CDR1 MNHNS and CDR2 SASEGT. Trimming removed 2 bases at V and 1 base at J, with 6 bases between. The CDR3 sequence is CASSEHGSYEQYV. CDR3 nucleotide sequence: TGTGCCAGCAGTGAACACGGTTCCTACGAGCAGTACGTC.

For the CDR3, the DNA is TGTGCCAGCAGTGCGGCAGGGAAGACTTTCTTT. Encoded protein: CASSAAGKTFF. The chain uses TRBV2 and TRBJ1-1, with D tentatively TRBD1 (5 bases). V lost 4 bases and J 12 bases, leaving 12 bases between the germline ends. CDR3 length equals 11 residues. CDR1 and CDR2 from the germline V gene are SNHLY and FYNNEI.

The chain employs TRBV28 and TRBJ2-1; D possibly corresponds to TRBD2 (7 bases). V dropped 6 bases and J dropped 5 bases, with 17 bases sitting between them. The CDR3 contains 15 residues. Germline V CDR1 and CDR2: MDHEN, SYDVKM. The CDR3 protein is CASRRGGSLNNEQFF. The CDR3 region has the DNA TGTGCCAGCAGGAGGGGGGGGTCGCTTAACAATGAGCAGTTCTTC. Together with reference TRBV28 and TRBJ2-1, the CDR3 gives the full variable domain: DVKVTQSSRYLVKRTGEKVFLECVQDMDHENMFWYRQDPGLGLRLIYFSYDVKMKEKGDIPEGYSVSREKKERFSLILESASTNQTSMYLCASRRGGSLNNEQFFGPGTRLTVL.